This T cell receptor (beta chain) was sequenced in a study of T cell responses to AZD1222 COVID-19 vaccine. V lost 4 bases and J lost 7, with 13 bases in between. Germline loops: CDR1 SGHTA, CDR2 FQGNSA. This CDR3 has 13 amino acids. Some clones are missing from TCRdb's copy, which holds only in-frame ones; the method was immunoSEQ multiplex PCR. Altogether fewer than 100,000 clones are present, around nine tenths being singletons, with the ten largest covering around a tenth. The sequence came from an adult who received the AZD1222 COVID-19 vaccine. V and J are TRBV7-2 and TRBJ1-2, with D uncertain. Source: peripheral blood, taken 28 days after the second AZD1222 dose. CDR3 bases: TGTGCCAGCAGCTCGGACGGGTTTAGTGGCTACACCTTC. It yields the protein CASSSDGFSGYTF.